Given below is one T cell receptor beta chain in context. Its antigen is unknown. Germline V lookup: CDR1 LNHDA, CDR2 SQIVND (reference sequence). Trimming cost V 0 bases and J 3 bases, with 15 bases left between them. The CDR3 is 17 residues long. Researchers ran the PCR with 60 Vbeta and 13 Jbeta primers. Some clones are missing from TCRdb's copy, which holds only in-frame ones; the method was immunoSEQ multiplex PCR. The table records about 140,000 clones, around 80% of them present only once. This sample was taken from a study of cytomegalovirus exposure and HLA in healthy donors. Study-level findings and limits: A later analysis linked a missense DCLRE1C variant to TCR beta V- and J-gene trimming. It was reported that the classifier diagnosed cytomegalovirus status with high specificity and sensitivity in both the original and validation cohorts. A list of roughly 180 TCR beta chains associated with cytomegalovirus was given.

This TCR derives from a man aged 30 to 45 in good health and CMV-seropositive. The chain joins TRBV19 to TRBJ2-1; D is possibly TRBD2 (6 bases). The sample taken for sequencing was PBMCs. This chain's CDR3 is CASSIDLSSGLYNEQFF. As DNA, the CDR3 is TGTGCCAGTAGTATAGACCTGTCAAGCGGGCTCTACAATGAGCAGTTCTTC.